The clone carrying this T cell receptor beta chain was observed at least ten times. The antigen is not known. The data were taken from a study of regulatory T cells in long-lasting Graves disease. Study-level information: Less than 3 months of antithyroid drugs had been taken by newly diagnosed Graves' patients.

The germline gives CDR1 LNHNV, CDR2 YYDKDF (reference sequence). The CDR3 contains 16 residues. The V end lost 3 bases, the J end lost 3 bases, and 14 bases lay between the germline ends. Study conclusions and caveats: Persistent patients shared more public clonotypes (2,741) than new patients (966).

The time point denotes: newly diagnosed GD, antithyroid drugs for less than 3 months. PBMC-derived RNA was used for the TCR library. Guidelines of the American Thyroid Association were used to diagnose Graves' disease. To make TCR beta libraries, researchers used iRepertoire HTBI primers and Arm-PCR of CDR3 regions. One entry per CDR3 protein, called by TCRdb with MiXCR from the multiplex PCR reads. The data contain 350,000 to 550,000 distinct CDR3 sequences, 12% to 15% of them singletons. These data also featured in a second study, about T cells in Graves' hyperthyroidism and ophthalmopathy.

Specimen: peripheral blood mononuclear cells (PBMCs), collected at new diagnosis, from a patient treated with antithyroid drugs. J is TRBJ1-4 and V is TRBV15; possible D gene TRBD1, 5 bases. This clonotype was obtained from a woman in her 50s with Graves disease. DNA of the CDR3: TGTGCCACCAGCAGTATGGACAAAGGTTCTAATGAAAAACTGTTTTTT. Residues: CATSSMDKGSNEKLFF.